This T cell receptor (beta chain) is from a study of OX40 agonist ivuxolimab in advanced cancers. Study-wide background: Ivuxolimab, an agonist antibody against OX40 (CD134), was given to patients. Study findings and constraints: Relatively little clonal expansion, among the lowest observed, appeared in partial responders at 0.1-3.0 mg/kg. More expanded clones were seen, on average, in CD8+ T cells than in CD4+.

This CDR3 has 13 residues. V was shortened by 4 bases and J by 5 bases, with 11 bases between the two germline ends. Germline assignment: CDR1 MRHNA and CDR2 SNTAGT. For this clone: Antigen unknown. Other DNA sequences in the sample encode the same CDR3.

Measured with immunoSEQ multiplex PCR; TCRdb has only the in-frame clones, and not every one. The sample lists about 44,000 clones, roughly 80% occurring once. Samples of blood were obtained at baseline, on cycle 4 day 1, and on cycle 7 day 1. This chain links TRBV6-4 with TRBJ1-1; D call uncertain. The sequencing used CD4+ or CD8+ T cells sorted from blood, collected in a trial of the OX40 agonist ivuxolimab. The TCR was taken from an adult with an advanced solid tumor such as melanoma, head and neck, liver or kidney cancer. The CDR3 here is CASSVSGGTEAFF. The DNA of the CDR3 is TGTGCCAGCAGTGTATCCGGTGGGACTGAAGCTTTCTTT.